Listed below are T cell receptor beta chains from one sample, sequenced in a study of blood T cells in healthy people across ages. A single record per CDR3 protein comes from TCRdb applying MiXCR to the 5' RACE reads. The table shows some 800,000 distinct CDR3 sequences, with approximately 25% occurring only once. The sample was also linked to a second study, of T cells of mothers and their children.

Sequencing used blood. These receptors all stem from a boy aged 10-17 years in good health. Each CDR3 is given with its conserved first and last residue. The D gene is left open where the match is weak. Clone size is not always given. Where it is, it says once, few, many or a class for expanded clones.

size	V	J	D	DNA	CDR3
-	TRBV27	TRBJ2-5	TRBD1	TGTGCCAGCAGTTTATCGGGACAGGACCAGTACTTC	CASSLSGQDQYF
-	TRBV5-1	TRBJ1-6	-	TGCGCCAGCAGCTTGAATCGCCCGGTGGAGTCACCCCTCCACTTT	CASSLNRPVESPLHF
-	TRBV2	TRBJ2-4	-	TGTGCCGGTACCAGGGAAACCAAAAACATTCAGTACTTC	CAGTRETKNIQYF
few	TRBV20-1	TRBJ1-5	TRBD1	TGCAGTGCTCGTGGGACAGGGATCGTTAATCAGCCCCAGCATTTT	CSARGTGIVNQPQHF
-	TRBV5-5	TRBJ2-3	TRBD1	TGTGCCAGCAACCCACAGGGGACAGATACGCAGTATTTT	CASNPQGTDTQYF
-	TRBV9	TRBJ2-5	-	TGTGCCAGCAGCGTTTCCCCCGGGACGGAAGAGACCCAGTACTTC	CASSVSPGTEETQYF
-	TRBV12-3/TRBV12-4	TRBJ1-3	TRBD1	TGTGCCAGCACAGGGGGAGGAAACACCATATATTTT	CASTGGGNTIYF
-	TRBV3-1	TRBJ2-1	TRBD2	TGTGCCAGCAGCCATGCCGCAGTACTAGCGGCGTACAATGAGCAGTTCTTC	CASSHAAVLAAYNEQFF
-	TRBV9	TRBJ2-3	TRBD1	TGTGCCAGCAGCCAGGGACAGTTCGAGTCAGATACGCAGTATTTT	CASSQGQFESDTQYF
once	TRBV10-1	TRBJ2-7	-	TGCGCCAGCAGTGAGGCATATAGGACCCCCTACGAGCAGTACTTC	CASSEAYRTPYEQYF
-	TRBV29-1	TRBJ2-7	-	TGCAGCGTTCTGGGTGAGAGCTCCTACGAGCAGTACTTC	CSVLGESSYEQYF
-	TRBV20-1	TRBJ2-5	TRBD2	TGCAGTGCCCCGGGACTAGCGGGTAAAGAGACCCAGTACTTC	CSAPGLAGKETQYF
-	TRBV2	TRBJ2-7	-	TGTGCCAGCAGGGACGTTGCATCCTACGAGCAGTACTTC	CASRDVASYEQYF
-	TRBV20-1	TRBJ2-5	-	TGCAGTGCTAGAGGGTTGGGGCCAGCTGAGACCCAGTACTTC	CSARGLGPAETQYF
many	TRBV29-1	TRBJ2-5	-	TGCAGCGTACCTAGCGTATCAGGCGCCCAGTACTTC	CSVPSVSGAQYF
-	TRBV21-1	TRBJ2-1	-	TGTGCCAGCAGTCCCCCAACAGGGTTTGGTAACAATGAGCAGTTCTTC	CASSPPTGFGNNEQFF
-	TRBV15	TRBJ1-5	-	TGTGCCACCAGCAGAGGTTTTGTCCAGCGGGGTCAGCCCCAGCATTTT	CATSRGFVQRGQPQHF
-	TRBV7-9	TRBJ1-4	-	TGTGCCAGCAGCTTAGAGGCTGGGACCCGCGGCGAACTGTTTTTT	CASSLEAGTRGELFF
few	TRBV2	TRBJ2-3	TRBD2	TGTGCCAGCAGTGACGGGACTAGCGGGATCACAGATACGCAGTATTTT	CASSDGTSGITDTQYF
-	TRBV20-1	TRBJ1-1	-	TGCAGTGCTATGATCTTAATGAACACTGAAGCTTTCTTT	CSAMILMNTEAFF
-	TRBV6-5	TRBJ2-7	-	TGTGCCAGCAGTTACGGGGAGGACTACGAGCAGTACTTC	CASSYGEDYEQYF
few	TRBV27	TRBJ2-7	TRBD1	TGTGCCAGCAGGCCCGGGACAGGGAGTTACGAGCAGTACTTC	CASRPGTGSYEQYF
once	TRBV29-1	TRBJ2-2	-	TGCAGCGTTGGGACCGGGGAGCTGTTTTTT	CSVGTGELFF
few	TRBV28	TRBJ1-5	-	TGTGCCAGCAGTTTACACCCGTATAGCAATCAGCCCCAGCATTTT	CASSLHPYSNQPQHF
-	TRBV4-3	TRBJ2-6	-	TGCGCCAGCAGCCAAGAGACGGGAGCGTGGGGGGCCAACGTCCTGACTTTC	CASSQETGAWGANVLTF
-	TRBV20-1	TRBJ2-7	-	TGCAGTGCGCTCAGGGATCTAAGAATCTACGAGCAGTACTTC	CSALRDLRIYEQYF
-	TRBV7-2	TRBJ2-7	-	TGTGCCAGCAGCTCCGACCCGGGTTATAGTTACTACGAGCAGTACTTC	CASSSDPGYSYYEQYF
few	TRBV7-2	TRBJ2-7	-	TGTGCCAGCAGCTTAGAGAGTGCCGACTACGAGCAGTACTTC	CASSLESADYEQYF
few	TRBV7-9	TRBJ2-5	-	TGTGCCAGCAGCTCGCGGACAGTCGGAGAGACCCAGTACTTC	CASSSRTVGETQYF
-	TRBV19	TRBJ2-7	-	TGTGCCAGTAGTATAGGAACCGGGAGTCAGCAGTACTTC	CASSIGTGSQQYF
few	TRBV12-3/TRBV12-4	TRBJ2-7	-	TGTGCCAGCAGGCCGCCGGGAGCAAGCTCCTACGAGCAGTACTTC	CASRPPGASSYEQYF
-	TRBV3-1	TRBJ2-1	TRBD2	TGTGCCAGCAGCCGGCTCGGGGGGGTATCCGACGGGCAGTTCTTC	CASSRLGGVSDGQFF
-	TRBV6-1	TRBJ2-5	TRBD2	TGTGCCAGCAGTGAAGTAGCGGGGGGGCAAGAGACCCAGTACTTC	CASSEVAGGQETQYF
few	TRBV7-6	TRBJ2-7	-	TGTGCCAGCAGCGCATCGGGCTCCTACGAGCAGTACTTC	CASSASGSYEQYF
few	TRBV29-1	TRBJ1-4	-	TGCAGCGTGATACTGGCCCCGGTTGAAAAACTGTTTTTT	CSVILAPVEKLFF
-	TRBV24-1	TRBJ2-1	TRBD2	TGTGCCACCAGTGATTCTAGCGGGGGCTTTTCCTACTACAATGAGCAGTTCTTC	CATSDSSGGFSYYNEQFF
-	TRBV6-2/TRBV6-3	TRBJ1-1	-	TGTGCCAGCAGTTGGGACGGGTTGAACACTGAAGCTTTCTTT	CASSWDGLNTEAFF
-	TRBV7-9	TRBJ2-7	-	TGTGCCAGCAGCTCCCCACACCACTACGAGCAGTACTTC	CASSSPHHYEQYF
-	TRBV5-1	TRBJ2-7	-	TGCGCCAGCAGCGGGACTTCGGGAGCTGGGATTGTTTACGAGCAGTACTTC	CASSGTSGAGIVYEQYF
-	TRBV27	TRBJ2-7	-	TGTGCCAGCAGTTTCGCAGGGTACGAGCAGTACTTC	CASSFAGYEQYF
few	TRBV24-1	TRBJ2-1	TRBD2	TGTGCCACCAGCGCCTCTCTAGCGGGAGCGTACAATGAGCAGTTCTTC	CATSASLAGAYNEQFF
-	TRBV5-1	TRBJ1-5	-	TGCGCCAGCTGCGAGGGGGGCAATCAGCCCCAGCATTTT	CASCEGGNQPQHF
few	TRBV7-2	TRBJ1-2	TRBD1	TGTGCCAGCAGCCCGAATGACAGGGGGTTCGGGGGCTACACCTTC	CASSPNDRGFGGYTF
-	TRBV14	TRBJ1-5	TRBD1	TGTGCCAGCAGCCAAGAGCCCCGGGACAGGGGCCGAAATCAGCCCCAGCATTTT	CASSQEPRDRGRNQPQHF
-	TRBV6-2/TRBV6-3	TRBJ2-3	-	TGTGCCAGCATAGAACTAGCCCCACATACGCAGTATTTT	CASIELAPHTQYF
-	TRBV20-1	TRBJ1-1	-	TGCAGTGCTAGAGCCGACGGGAACACTGAAGCTTTCTTT	CSARADGNTEAFF
-	TRBV4-1	TRBJ2-1	TRBD1	TGCGCCAGCAGCCCAGGGACAGTCTCCTACAATGAGCAGTTCTTC	CASSPGTVSYNEQFF
few	TRBV6-5	TRBJ1-1	-	TGTGCCAGCAGTTACTCGCCATCTGTTTTTTGGGGCCTGACTTTCTTT	CASSYSPSVFWGLTFF
few	TRBV7-2	TRBJ1-4	-	TGTGCCAGCAGCGCCCTGGACAGCCATGAAAAACTGTTTTTT	CASSALDSHEKLFF
-	TRBV28	TRBJ2-5	TRBD1	TGTGCCAGCACCATTGGGACAGGCCATAAAGAGACCCAGTACTTC	CASTIGTGHKETQYF
-	TRBV7-3	TRBJ2-7	TRBD2	TGTGCCAGCAGCCCCCCAGCGGGAGGGCGAGACGAGCAGTACTTC	CASSPPAGGRDEQYF
-	TRBV5-1	TRBJ2-1	TRBD2	TGCGCCAGCAGCTTGAAACTAGCGGGAAACAATGAGCAGTTCTTC	CASSLKLAGNNEQFF
few	TRBV19	TRBJ2-1	TRBD2	TGTGCCAGTAGTCGGCGGGAGGACTACAATGAGCAGTTCTTC	CASSRREDYNEQFF
-	TRBV20-1	TRBJ2-5	-	TGCAGTGCTAGGGGTCCTCAGCAGTACTTC	CSARGPQQYF